One sample yielded the 16 T cell receptor beta chains listed below, sequenced in a study of PD-L1 blockade in urothelial cancer (dated by TCRdb to 2016 to 2017). The sample's time point label, in plain terms: peripheral blood 6 weeks after treatment start. Libraries were prepared through the immunoSEQ multiplex PCR assay. This immuneACCESS table, as held by TCRdb, lists in-frame sequences with V and J called but not all clones. Of the missing ones, under half trace to an unresolved V gene in checked studies; the others have no known cause. A total of about 120,000 clones appear in this sample, around 89% of them only once. Under 2% of the sample rests with the top ten. The source material was PBMCs, sampled around atezolizumab (anti-PD-L1) treatment. All receptors come from a man aged 55 to 70 with urothelial cancer.

The V gene is TRBV5-1, the J gene TRBJ2-3; D may be TRBD2 (6 bases). Trimming removed 0 bases from V and 3 bases from J, with 8 bases in between. The CDR3 length is 14 residues. The germline V gene encodes CDR1 SGHRS and CDR2 YFSETQ. CDR3 DNA: TGCGCCAGCAGCTTGGGCGGGGTTACAGATACGCAGTATTTT. It yields the protein CASSLGGVTDTQYF.

The V and J genes are TRBV28 and TRBJ2-1, with 11 bases matching TRBD2. Germline loops: CDR1 MDHEN, CDR2 SYDVKM. The trim removed 2 bases at V and 4 bases at J, leaving 4 bases unmatched. The CDR3 sequence is 16 residues long. DNA for the CDR3: TGTGCCAGCAGTTTAGTAAGACTAGCGGGGTACAATGAGCAGTTCTTC. It yields the protein CASSLVRLAGYNEQFF.

This sequence joins TRBV18 and TRBJ2-2; 11 bases agree with TRBD1. There are 15 residues in the CDR3. J lost 10 bases, V lost 4 bases, and 8 bases had no gene match. Germline values: CDR1 KGHSH, CDR2 LQKENI. In nucleotides, the CDR3 is TGTGCCAGCTCACAGGACAGGGGGCGGTCACTGGAGCTGTTTTTT. Amino acid sequence: CASSQDRGRSLELFF.

This clone appeared a single time. The V and J genes are TRBV6-5 and TRBJ1-1; D possibly corresponds to TRBD1 (5 bases). From germline, CDR1 is MNHEY and CDR2 SVGAGI. The CDR3 has 14 residues. Trimming removed 6 bases from V and 4 bases from J, with 15 bases in between. The CDR3 region is CASSPDGTFTEAFF. CDR3 sequence (DNA): TGTGCCAGCAGCCCCGACGGGACTTTCACTGAAGCTTTCTTT.

The chain couples TRBV19 to TRBJ2-2; 9 nucleotides align to TRBD2. Germline CDR1 is LNHDA and CDR2 is SQIVND (reference sequence). The CDR3 spans 18 residues. Trimming took 8 bases from V and 0 from J; bases not matched to a gene: 13. In nucleotides, the CDR3 is TGTGCCAGTCGTTCGGGGAGCGGGGGGTCTACGAACACCGGGGAGCTGTTTTTT. It codes for CASRSGSGGSTNTGELFF.

The chain joins TRBV28 to TRBJ2-7, with 15 positions matching TRBD2. The CDR3 length is 17 residues. The ends lost 2 bases at V and 6 bases at J; junction bases unmatched: 8. Germline CDR1 and CDR2: MDHEN and SYDVKM. The CDR3 nucleotides read TGTGCCAGCAGTTTAAAGGGACTAGCGGGAGGTTTAGGCGAGCAGTACTTC. This gives the protein CASSLKGLAGGLGEQYF.

V and J are TRBV5-1 and TRBJ2-7; 11 bases map to TRBD1. Trimming at V came to 4 bases and at J to 6 bases, leaving 9 bases not matched to a gene. CDR3 length: 15 residues. Germline assignment: CDR1 SGHRS and CDR2 YFSETQ. The CDR3 DNA reads as TGCGCCAGCAGCGACCCCGGGACAGGGGGGTTCGAGCAGTACTTC. Amino acid sequence: CASSDPGTGGFEQYF.

The genes are TRBV10-3 and TRBJ1-6; D is perhaps TRBD1 (5 bases). Germline V gives CDR1 ENHRY, CDR2 SYGVKD. This CDR3 region has 15 residues. V was pared by 0 bases and J by 10 bases, with 13 bases between. The CDR3 sequence: CAISESGGDGSPLHF. The CDR3, as DNA: TGTGCCATCAGTGAGTCGGGAGGGGACGGATCACCCCTCCACTTT.

V usage is TRBV5-6 and J usage is TRBJ2-5, with D unclear. CDR3 length: 13 amino acids. Germline V lookup: CDR1 SGHDT, CDR2 YYEEEE. V was cut by 0 bases and J by 2 bases, with 5 bases left in between. The chain's CDR3 is CASSLDIQETQYF. The CDR3 bases are TGTGCCAGCAGCTTGGACATACAAGAGACCCAGTACTTC.

The V call is TRBV4-1, the J call TRBJ2-5; possibly TRBD1 for D (5 bases). CDR1 and CDR2 from the germline V gene are MGHRA and YSYEKL. The CDR3 spans 15 residues. The ends were cut back, 0 bases at V and 5 bases at J, with 13 bases in the middle. CDR3 in amino acids: CASSQEGRVWETQYF. In nucleotides, the CDR3 is TGCGCCAGCAGCCAAGAGGGCAGGGTTTGGGAGACCCAGTACTTC.

The gene calls are TRBV5-1 and TRBJ1-2; D gene unclear. Per germline, CDR1 SGHRS and CDR2 YFSETQ. V lost 0 bases to trimming and J lost 3 bases, with 9 bases between them. This CDR3 has 14 residues. Here the CDR3 reads CASSLATTDYGYTF. The DNA of the CDR3 is TGCGCCAGCAGCTTGGCCACTACGGACTATGGCTACACCTTC.

The rearrangement uses TRBV19 and TRBJ1-1; 8 bases fit TRBD1. The CDR3 contains 15 residues. The ends lost 7 bases at V and 3 bases at J; junction bases unmatched: 10. CDR1 is LNHDA, CDR2 SQIVND, per germline (reference sequence). The CDR3 DNA reads as TGTGCCAGTATAAACAGGGGGGTCAAGGACACTGAAGCTTTCTTT. Protein product: CASINRGVKDTEAFF. The full variable domain, rest sourced from reference TRBV19 and TRBJ1-1, is DGGITQSPKYLFRKEGQNVTLSCEQNLNHDAMYWYRQDPGQGLRLIYYSQIVNDFQKGDIAEGYSVSREKKESFPLTVTSAQKNPTAFYLCASINRGVKDTEAFFGQGTRLTVV.

The gene calls are TRBV7-9 and TRBJ2-7, with 8 bases aligning to TRBD2. Trimming removed 5 bases from V and 0 bases from J; junction bases left unmatched: 12. The CDR3 is 17 residues long. Germline-derived CDR1 and CDR2 are SEHNR and FQNEAQ (reference sequence). CDR3 nucleotides: TGTGCCAGCAGCCCCGGGGGGCTAGCGGGCTCCTCCTACGAGCAGTACTTC. It encodes CASSPGGLAGSSYEQYF.

V is TRBV27 and J is TRBJ2-7; D is perhaps TRBD2 (7 bases). The CDR3 extends over 16 amino acids. Trimming cost V 1 base and J 5 bases, with 18 bases left between them. The germline gives CDR1 MNHEY, CDR2 SMNVEV (reference sequence). The CDR3 protein is CASSLWAAGAYNEQYF. In nucleotides, the CDR3 is TGTGCCAGCAGTTTATGGGCGGCGGGGGCGTATAACGAGCAGTACTTC.

The chain links TRBV18 to TRBJ2-5, with D unresolved. The CDR3 length is 12 residues. Germline values: CDR1 KGHSH, CDR2 LQKENI. Trimming cost V 3 bases and J 1 base, with 3 bases left between them. In DNA, the CDR3 is TGTGCCAGCTCACCCATCCAAGAGACCCAGTACTTC. Translated, it gives CASSPIQETQYF.

The DNA of the CDR3 is TGCGCCAGCACCGAACTAGCGGGGGGGCCAAACACCGGGGAGCTGTTTTTT. Protein sequence: CASTELAGGPNTGELFF. This chain joins TRBV5-1 and TRBJ2-2, with 13 bases lining up with TRBD2. The CDR3 is made up of 17 amino acids. Germline V gene sequence: CDR1 SGHRS, CDR2 YFSETQ. V shed 6 bases and J 2 bases; nucleotides not matched to a gene: 7.